Each of the 8 T cell receptor beta chains below was sequenced from the same sample in a study of OX40 agonist ivuxolimab in advanced cancers. Repertoires were generated with immunoSEQ multiplex PCR, while TCRdb's copy carries only in-frame clones and drops some. The sample has roughly 48,000 clones, 60% to 85% seen once. The sequences come from CD4+ or CD8+ T cells sorted from blood, collected in a trial of the OX40 agonist ivuxolimab. Receptors originate from an adult with an advanced solid tumor such as melanoma, head and neck, liver or kidney cancer.

The chain joins TRBV6-1 to TRBJ1-3; 7 bases fit TRBD1. Germline loops: CDR1 MNHNS, CDR2 SASEGT. The V gene end was trimmed by 7 bases and the J gene end by 2 bases; junction bases not matched to a gene: 5. The CDR3 is 14 amino acids. This CDR3 reads CASIKTGAGNTIYF. The CDR3 coding sequence is TGTGCCAGCATTAAAACAGGGGCTGGAAACACCATATATTTT.

This chain joins TRBV14 and TRBJ2-3, with D maybe TRBD1 (5 bases). V lost 1 base and J lost 6, with 11 bases in between. The CDR3 has 14 residues. Germline V gene sequence: CDR1 SGHDN, CDR2 FVKESK. CDR3 region: CASSQGQIQDTQYF. The CDR3 DNA reads TGTGCCAGCAGCCAAGGACAGATCCAGGATACGCAGTATTTT.

The chain joins TRBV29-1 to TRBJ1-4; D may be TRBD1 (6 bases). Germline values: CDR1 SQVTM, CDR2 ANQGSEA. Trimming took 8 bases from V and 7 from J, leaving 17 bases between them. The CDR3 is 13 amino acids. CDR3 residues: CSSQGTPGEKLFF. The CDR3 region has the DNA TGCAGCTCACAGGGTACCCCGGGTGAAAAACTGTTTTTT.

The chain uses TRBV7-3 and TRBJ2-5; TRBD1 agrees at 8 bases. The V and J ends lost 6 bases and 5 bases, in that order; junction bases with no gene match: 5. The germline gives CDR1 SGHTA, CDR2 FQGTGA. This CDR3 is built from 13 residues. CDR3 sequence reads: CASSQGAGETQYF. The CDR3 nucleotides read TGTGCCAGCAGTCAGGGGGCCGGGGAGACCCAGTACTTC.

This clone was recorded a few times. V gene TRBV5-5 combines with J gene TRBJ1-2; D possibly corresponds to TRBD1 (5 bases). The germline V and J ends were trimmed by 3 bases and 7 bases, with 25 bases remaining between them. This CDR3 has 17 amino acids. CDR1 is SGHKS and CDR2 is YYEKEE in the germline V gene (reference sequence). This CDR3 is CASSSGGRAARSGGYTF. For the CDR3, the DNA is TGTGCCAGCAGCTCGGGGGGAAGGGCCGCCCGATCGGGTGGCTACACCTTC.

This chain joins TRBV5-1 and TRBJ1-4; maybe TRBD1 (5 bases). V was pared by 4 bases and J by 6 bases, with 16 bases between. This CDR3 has 15 residues. Germline V gives CDR1 SGHRS, CDR2 YFSETQ. The CDR3 region is CASSQLQGGYEKLFF. CDR3 nucleotides: TGCGCCAGCAGCCAACTTCAGGGCGGCTATGAAAAACTGTTTTTT.

The V call is TRBV19, the J call TRBJ1-2; D ambiguous. Germline values: CDR1 LNHDA, CDR2 SQIVND (reference sequence). The CDR3 is 13 residues long. V shed 4 bases and J shed 4 bases, with 10 bases lying between them. CDR3 coding DNA: TGTGCCAGTAGTAGCCCGCAGATCTATGGCTACACCTTC. Protein sequence: CASSSPQIYGYTF. The full variable domain, with the rest looked up from reference TRBV19 and TRBJ1-2, is DGGITQSPKYLFRKEGQNVTLSCEQNLNHDAMYWYRQDPGQGLRLIYYSQIVNDFQKGDIAEGYSVSREKKESFPLTVTSAQKNPTAFYLCASSSPQIYGYTFGSGTRLTVV.

The chain is built from TRBV28 and TRBJ2-6; possibly TRBD1 for D (5 bases). V shed 5 bases and J shed 3 bases, with 8 bases lying between them. The CDR3 runs 14 residues. CDR1 MDHEN and CDR2 SYDVKM come from the germline V gene. The CDR3 coding sequence is TGTGCCAGCAGTGGGGCCTATGGGGCCAACGTCCTGACTTTC. This codes for CASSGAYGANVLTF.